The next 31 T cell receptor beta chains were all read from a single sample in a study of radiotherapy plus CTLA-4 blockade in lung cancer. Libraries were prepared by immunoSEQ multiplex PCR; TCRdb keeps only in-frame clonotypes and omits some of them. The data show about 87,000 clones, approximately 86% seen once. The sample was peripheral blood, taken from a patient treated with radiotherapy plus ipilimumab. The receptor set was obtained from a human donor with non-small cell lung cancer that progressed on radiotherapy plus ipilimumab.

The V call is TRBV19, the J call TRBJ2-3; 8 nucleotides line up with TRBD2. V was clipped by 6 bases and J by 3 bases; unmatched bases: 8. This CDR3 is 15 amino acids long. Germline V CDR1 and CDR2: LNHDA, SQIVND (reference sequence). CDR3 amino acids: CASRASGFTTDTQYF. The CDR3 DNA reads TGTGCCAGTAGAGCTAGCGGGTTTACTACAGATACGCAGTATTTT.

V gene TRBV10-3 combines with J gene TRBJ2-6, with D unresolved. Trimming removed 3 bases at V and 1 base at J, with 7 bases between. Germline CDR1 ENHRY, CDR2 SYGVKD. The CDR3 contains 15 residues. The chain's CDR3 is CAISDARSGANVLTF. The DNA of the CDR3 is TGTGCCATCAGTGATGCGCGTTCTGGGGCCAACGTCCTGACTTTC.

V is TRBV4-1 and J is TRBJ1-1, with D perhaps matching TRBD1 (6 bases). This CDR3 spans 14 amino acids. V was trimmed by 1 base and J by 5 bases, leaving 11 bases between them. The germline gives CDR1 MGHRA, CDR2 YSYEKL. The CDR3 region is CASSQAGGGTEAFF. The CDR3 DNA reads as TGCGCCAGCAGCCAAGCGGGAGGGGGAACTGAAGCTTTCTTT.

The chain links TRBV19 to TRBJ1-5; 7 nucleotides match TRBD1. Germline V CDR1 and CDR2: LNHDA, SQIVND (reference sequence). V dropped 6 bases and J dropped 0; count of bases not matched to a gene: 11. The CDR3 covers 17 residues. In nucleotides, the CDR3 is TGTGCCAGTAGCCCTCTGGGACAGCTTCTTAGCAATCAGCCCCAGCATTTT. Translation: CASSPLGQLLSNQPQHF.

The CDR3 region has the DNA TGCGCCAGCAGCCAATCCGGGACAGGGGGAACTGAAGCTTTCTTT. It yields the protein CASSQSGTGGTEAFF. This chain joins TRBV4-1 and TRBJ1-1; 11 bases fit TRBD1. The CDR3 has 15 residues. The V segment lost 2 bases and the J segment 5 bases; nucleotides outside the gene matches: 4. CDR1 and CDR2 (germline): MGHRA, YSYEKL.

The chain is built from TRBV4-3 and TRBJ2-3; D ambiguous. V was cut by 1 base and J by 1 base, with 18 bases left in between. Germline CDR1 reads LGHNA; CDR2 reads YSLEER. The CDR3 is 18 residues long. CDR3 in amino acids: CASSQVSYLVAGTDTQYF. The CDR3 region has the DNA TGCGCCAGCAGCCAAGTCAGTTACCTAGTGGCGGGCACAGATACGCAGTATTTT.

As concerns this clone: A junction boundary mismatches the germline segment, possibly from a read error. CDR3: CASKWGQANTGQLFF. The CDR3 bases are TGTGCCAGCAAGTGGGGGCAGGCGAACACCGGGCAGCTGTTTTTT. The chain joins TRBV9 to TRBJ2-2, with D perhaps matching TRBD1 (6 bases). Germline V gene sequence: CDR1 SGDLS, CDR2 YYNGEE. The length of the CDR3 is 15 residues.

The J gene is TRBJ1-6, the V gene TRBV19, with 10 positions matching TRBD1. The trim removed 5 bases at V and 5 bases at J, leaving 3 bases unmatched. The CDR3 totals 15 residues. The germline gives CDR1 LNHDA, CDR2 SQIVND (reference sequence). The CDR3 sequence: CASSQGQGDNSPLHF. CDR3 DNA: TGTGCCAGTAGTCAAGGACAGGGGGATAATTCACCCCTCCACTTT.

This clone showed up just a few times. The chain employs TRBV4-3 and TRBJ2-7, with 7 bases aligning to TRBD2. Germline V gene sequence: CDR1 LGHNA, CDR2 YSLEER. The CDR3 is made up of 15 amino acids. Losses at the gene ends were 0 bases for V and 6 bases for J; bases not matched to a gene: 8. DNA for the CDR3: TGCGCCAGCAGCCAAGAATGGACTAGTTGGGGCGAGCAGTACTTC. Translation: CASSQEWTSWGEQYF.

J is TRBJ2-1 and V is TRBV7-2; no reliable D call. The CDR3 spans 13 residues. Germline assignment: CDR1 SGHTA and CDR2 FQGNSA. Trimming removed 2 bases at V and 4 bases at J, with 6 bases between. The CDR3 protein is CASSLSIYNEQFF. Written as DNA, the CDR3 is TGTGCCAGCAGCTTATCCATATACAATGAGCAGTTCTTC. Full variable domain (remainder filled in from reference TRBV7-2 and TRBJ2-1): GAGVSQSPSNKVTEKGKDVELRCDPISGHTALYWYRQSLGQGLEFLIYFQGNSAPDKSGLPSDRFSAERTGGSVSTLTIQRTQQEDSAVYLCASSLSIYNEQFFGPGTRLTVL.

The V and J genes are TRBV7-2 and TRBJ2-2, with no clear D. Germline loops: CDR1 SGHTA, CDR2 FQGNSA. This CDR3 comprises 13 residues. V was trimmed by 3 bases and J by 6 bases, leaving 8 bases between them. The CDR3 DNA sequence: TGTGCCAGCAGCTTTGGTCCGTCCGGGGAGCTGTTTTTT. It is translated as CASSFGPSGELFF.

In DNA, the CDR3 is TGTGCCAGTAGTATTAGTACAGTTTACAATGAGCAGTTCTTC. This codes for CASSISTVYNEQFF. The chain links TRBV19 to TRBJ2-1; D is unresolved. Germline V gene data show CDR1 as LNHDA and CDR2 as SQIVND (reference sequence). V was pared by 3 bases and J by 4 bases, with 10 bases between. The CDR3 runs 14 residues.

The chain links TRBV6-5 to TRBJ1-5; D is uncertain. Between the trimmed V and J ends, which lost 2 bases and 2 bases, there was a span of 10 bases. The CDR3 totals 15 residues. The germline V gene encodes CDR1 MNHEY and CDR2 SVGAGI. The CDR3 sequence is CASSYARDGNQPQHF. The DNA for the CDR3 is TGTGCCAGCAGTTACGCTAGGGATGGCAATCAGCCCCAGCATTTT.

This clone was seen just once. The chain combines TRBV7-9 with TRBJ1-4, with D perhaps TRBD1 (6 bases). Per the germline V gene, CDR1 is SEHNR and CDR2 is FQNEAQ (reference sequence). The CDR3 runs 16 residues. Trimming stripped 6 bases from V and 3 bases from J, with 17 bases between. The CDR3 coding sequence is TGTGCCAGCAGTCAACAGGGAACCGTTGCTAATGAAAAACTGTTTTTT. The encoded protein is CASSQQGTVANEKLFF.

This chain joins TRBV7-9 and TRBJ2-5; D is unresolved. The ends were cut back, 5 bases at V and 1 base at J, with 14 bases in the middle. This CDR3 comprises 15 residues. Per the germline V gene, CDR1 is SEHNR and CDR2 is FQNEAQ (reference sequence). CDR3 protein: CASSAPLGGQETQYF. The CDR3 nucleotides are TGTGCCAGCAGCGCCCCTTTAGGCGGCCAAGAGACCCAGTACTTC. Using reference TRBV7-9 and TRBJ2-5 for the parts outside the CDR3, the full variable domain is DTGVSQNPRHKITKRGQNVTFRCDPISEHNRLYWYRQTLGQGPEFLTYFQNEAQLEKSRLLSDRFSAERPKGSFSTLEIQRTEQGDSAMYLCASSAPLGGQETQYFGPGTRLLVL.

The rearrangement uses TRBV6-6 and TRBJ1-5; D not resolved. V gave up 6 bases and J gave up 4 bases, with 13 bases separating them. This CDR3 is 14 amino acids long. Germline CDR1 and CDR2: MNHNY and SVGAGI (reference sequence). CDR3 sequence (DNA): TGTGCCAGCAGCCTCGGGAGCCCGAATCAGCCCCAGCATTTT. It yields the protein CASSLGSPNQPQHF.

The gene calls are TRBV4-3 and TRBJ1-3; no firm D call. This CDR3 is 15 amino acids long. Germline CDR1 and CDR2: LGHNA and YSLEER. Trimming pared 3 bases from V and 0 bases from J, leaving 9 bases between. The CDR3 loop reads CASSQSEHSGNTIYF. The DNA for the CDR3 is TGCGCCAGCAGCCAGAGTGAGCACTCTGGAAACACCATATATTTT.

The chain has TRBV7-8 and TRBJ2-4; a possible D gene is TRBD2 (6 bases). The CDR3 sequence is 15 residues long. V lost 2 bases to trimming and J lost 0 bases, with 8 bases between them. CDR1 is SGHVS, CDR2 FQNEAQ, per germline. The CDR3 region has the DNA TGTGCCAGCAGCTTAAGCGGGTCAGCCAAAAACATTCAGTACTTC. Its translation is CASSLSGSAKNIQYF. The full variable domain, with the rest looked up from reference TRBV7-8 and TRBJ2-4, is GAGVSQSPRYKVAKRGQDVALRCDPISGHVSLFWYQQALGQGPEFLTYFQNEAQLDKSGLPSDRFFAERPEGSVSTLKIQRTQQEDSAVYLCASSLSGSAKNIQYFGAGTRLSVL.

This chain links TRBV2 with TRBJ1-5, with D maybe TRBD1 (5 bases). CDR1 is SNHLY, CDR2 FYNNEI, per germline. Trimming removed 6 bases at V and 2 bases at J, with 8 bases between. This CDR3 is 13 amino acids long. CDR3 region: CASSREGNQPQHF. The CDR3 nucleotides are TGTGCCAGCAGCAGGGAGGGCAATCAGCCCCAGCATTTT. Full variable domain (outside the CDR3, taken from reference TRBV2 and TRBJ1-5): EPEVTQTPSHQVTQMGQEVILRCVPISNHLYFYWYRQILGQKVEFLVSFYNNEISEKSEIFDDQFSVERPDGSNFTLKIRSTKLEDSAMYFCASSREGNQPQHFGDGTRLSIL.

J is TRBJ2-7 and V is TRBV29-1; possibly TRBD1 for D (6 bases). Trimming took off 8 bases at V and 0 bases at J, with 14 bases between the two ends. This CDR3 has 13 amino acids. Germline CDR1 and CDR2: SQVTM and ANQGSEA. The CDR3 DNA reads as TGCAGCATCTTCCGGGACAACTCCTACGAGCAGTACTTC. Protein: CSIFRDNSYEQYF.

The V and J genes are TRBV4-3 and TRBJ2-2; no firm D call. CDR1 and CDR2 (germline): LGHNA, YSLEER. V was shortened by 0 bases and J by 3 bases, with 8 bases between the two germline ends. The CDR3 runs to 15 residues. Written as DNA, the CDR3 is TGCGCCAGCAGCCAAGACCACCTTGACACCGGGGAGCTGTTTTTT. Protein product: CASSQDHLDTGELFF.

The V gene is TRBV7-6, the J gene TRBJ2-7, with D possibly being TRBD1 or TRBD2 (7 bases each). The CDR3 is 16 amino acids. Germline V CDR1 and CDR2: SGHVS, FNYEAQ. V lost 4 bases to trimming and J lost 3 bases, with 19 bases between them. This CDR3 is CASSSAGGGPNYEQYF. The CDR3, as DNA: TGTGCCAGCAGCTCCGCAGGGGGGGGTCCGAACTACGAGCAGTACTTC. The variable domain in full, with the rest retrieved from reference TRBV7-6 and TRBJ2-7, is GAGVSQSPRYKVTKRGQDVALRCDPISGHVSLYWYRQALGQGPEFLTYFNYEAQQDKSGLPNDRFSAERPEGSISTLTIQRTEQRDSAMYRCASSSAGGGPNYEQYFGPGTRLTVT.

This sequence joins TRBV6-5 and TRBJ2-7; 7 nucleotides align to TRBD1. Germline lookup yields CDR1 MNHEY and CDR2 SVGAGI. J was trimmed by 0 bases and V by 7 bases; bases with no gene match: 9. The CDR3 runs to 15 residues. CDR3 sequence reads: CASTYLGTASYEQYF. CDR3 DNA: TGTGCCAGCACCTACCTCGGGACAGCCTCCTACGAGCAGTACTTC.

The chain links TRBV7-2 to TRBJ1-3; D might be TRBD1 (6 bases). The CDR3 totals 17 residues. Looked up from germline, CDR1 is SGHTA and CDR2 is FQGNSA. Between the trimmed V and J ends, which lost 0 bases and 0 bases, there was a span of 12 bases. CDR3 bases: TGTGCCAGCAGCTTAGCGAGCGGGGGCTTCTCTGGAAACACCATATATTTT. Its protein is CASSLASGGFSGNTIYF.

This clone was seen just once. V gene TRBV7-2 combines with J gene TRBJ1-5; D is unresolved. This CDR3 is 15 amino acids long. Trimming shortened V by 2 bases and J by 2 bases, and 10 bases separated the two germline ends. Germline V gene data show CDR1 as SGHTA and CDR2 as FQGNSA. The CDR3 reads CASSLSYQGNQPQHF. Written as DNA, the CDR3 is TGTGCCAGCAGCTTATCGTACCAGGGCAATCAGCCCCAGCATTTT.

This rearrangement joins TRBV6-1 to TRBJ2-3; 7 positions match TRBD1. Unmatched junction bases numbered 5, after V lost 3 bases and J lost 2 bases. This CDR3 spans 15 amino acids. CDR1 and CDR2 from the germline V gene are MNHNS and SASEGT. The CDR3 nucleotides read TGTGCCAGCAGTGAGGGACAGTTCCACACAGATACGCAGTATTTT. Translation: CASSEGQFHTDTQYF.

The CDR3 spells CATSRGRGLGYGYTF. The CDR3 DNA follows: TGTGCCACCAGCAGAGGAAGAGGGTTAGGCTATGGCTACACCTTC. The rearrangement links TRBV15 to TRBJ1-2; no clear D. This CDR3 region has 15 residues. The V gene's germline CDR1 is LNHNV and CDR2 YYDKDF (reference sequence). Trimming took 1 base from V and 4 from J, leaving 13 bases between them. Together with reference TRBV15 and TRBJ1-2, the CDR3 gives the full variable domain: DAMVIQNPRYQVTQFGKPVTLSCSQTLNHNVMYWYQQKSSQAPKLLFHYYDKDFNNEADTPDNFQSRRPNTSFCFLDIRSPGLGDTAMYLCATSRGRGLGYGYTFGSGTRLTVV.

V and J are TRBV28 and TRBJ1-1, with TRBD1 matching over 7 bases. The V segment lost 2 bases and the J segment 1 base; nucleotides outside the gene matches: 16. From germline, CDR1 is MDHEN and CDR2 SYDVKM. CDR3 length: 19 residues. CDR3 loop: CASSLTSLSMTGKNTEAFF. CDR3 nucleotides: TGTGCCAGCAGTTTAACGAGCCTAAGTATGACAGGGAAGAACACTGAAGCTTTCTTT.

J is TRBJ2-7 and V is TRBV27, with TRBD1 matching over 7 bases. The V gene end was trimmed by 6 bases and the J gene end by 7 bases; junction bases not matched to a gene: 6. The CDR3 has 12 residues. Germline loops: CDR1 MNHEY, CDR2 SMNVEV (reference sequence). The CDR3 DNA is TGTGCCAGCAGCCGGGACAGTTGGGAGCAGTACTTC. Protein sequence: CASSRDSWEQYF.

The CDR3 coding sequence is TGCGCCAGCAGCTGGGGCTCGACAGGATCCGGCGAGCAGTTCTTC. Its protein is CASSWGSTGSGEQFF. The V gene is TRBV5-1, the J gene TRBJ2-1; D might be TRBD1 (6 bases). Trimming cost V 3 bases and J 10 bases, with 20 bases left between them. The germline gives CDR1 SGHRS, CDR2 YFSETQ. The length of the CDR3 is 15 residues.

The chain carries TRBV9 and TRBJ1-5; a weak D match, TRBD1 (6 bases). V was cut by 4 bases and J by 4 bases, with 12 bases left in between. From germline, CDR1 is SGDLS and CDR2 YYNGEE. This CDR3 contains 14 residues. The CDR3 DNA is TGTGCCAGCAGCCCCCTAGGGGGGAATCAGCCCCAGCATTTT. Translation: CASSPLGGNQPQHF.